A selection of T cell receptor beta chains follows, all from one sample in a study of cytotoxic CD8 clonotypes in ibrutinib-treated CLL. TCRdb keeps only in-frame clones here, not all; method: immunoSEQ multiplex PCR. The table lists about 130,000 clones, roughly 83% of them singletons. The source was PBMCs, collected after 12 months of ibrutinib treatment. These TCRs come from a human donor with chronic lymphocytic leukemia. Each CDR3 is given with its conserved first and last residue. The order of the fields is J gene, V gene, clone size, CDR3 protein. Size values are once, few and many counts, or a class for expanded clones, and some rows have none.

J gene: TRBJ2-7
V gene: TRBV10-3
clone size: NA
CDR3 protein: CAISPGLGSYEQYF

J gene: TRBJ1-5
V gene: TRBV7-8
clone size: NA
CDR3 protein: CASSPWDWTSNQPQHF

J gene: TRBJ1-5
V gene: TRBV15
clone size: NA
CDR3 protein: CATSLGQGDLPQHF

J gene: TRBJ2-3
V gene: TRBV6-4
clone size: NA
CDR3 protein: CASSITSLADTQYF

J gene: TRBJ2-1
V gene: TRBV9
clone size: NA
CDR3 protein: CASSVGSGTHNEQFF

J gene: TRBJ2-7
V gene: TRBV28
clone size: few
CDR3 protein: CASSFAGSHEQYF

J gene: TRBJ2-1
V gene: TRBV19
clone size: NA
CDR3 protein: CASSTGEGNEQFF

J gene: TRBJ1-2
V gene: TRBV7-9
clone size: NA
CDR3 protein: CASSLGQGRTYGYTF

J gene: TRBJ2-3
V gene: TRBV4-3
clone size: NA
CDR3 protein: CASSHGLAGMTSTDTQYF

J gene: TRBJ2-1
V gene: TRBV6-5
clone size: NA
CDR3 protein: CASSRPGHLYNEQFF

J gene: TRBJ1-4
V gene: TRBV7-6
clone size: NA
CDR3 protein: CASSLRTTNEKLFF

J gene: TRBJ2-2
V gene: TRBV7-7
clone size: once
CDR3 protein: CASSLGTVPGELFF

J gene: TRBJ1-5
V gene: TRBV7-9
clone size: NA
CDR3 protein: CASSGWTAGGPNQPQHF

J gene: TRBJ2-7
V gene: TRBV2
clone size: few
CDR3 protein: CASSIDSAYEQYF

J gene: TRBJ2-7
V gene: TRBV4-3
clone size: NA
CDR3 protein: CASSQASTSYEQYF

J gene: TRBJ2-5
V gene: TRBV5-1
clone size: NA
CDR3 protein: CASSLGRFQETQYF

J gene: TRBJ2-7
V gene: TRBV5-4
clone size: once
CDR3 protein: CASSLALAGHEQYF

J gene: TRBJ1-1
V gene: TRBV7-9
clone size: NA
CDR3 protein: CASSLGGGLNTEAFF

J gene: TRBJ2-2
V gene: TRBV6-4
clone size: medium-sized
CDR3 protein: CASSDRDTGELFF

J gene: TRBJ2-5
V gene: TRBV27
clone size: NA
CDR3 protein: CASSTRNQETQYF

J gene: TRBJ2-1
V gene: TRBV18
clone size: NA
CDR3 protein: CASSPREGGNEQFF

J gene: TRBJ2-3
V gene: TRBV27
clone size: NA
CDR3 protein: CASSYGRGDTDTQYF

J gene: TRBJ1-5
V gene: TRBV19
clone size: NA
CDR3 protein: CASSIVIWTLSNQPQHF

J gene: TRBJ2-1
V gene: TRBV15
clone size: NA
CDR3 protein: CATSRFQGGRESYNEQFF

J gene: TRBJ2-1
V gene: TRBV6-1
clone size: NA
CDR3 protein: CASSLGVEFYEQFF

J gene: TRBJ2-7
V gene: TRBV7-2
clone size: NA
CDR3 protein: CASSLRSGNEQYF

J gene: TRBJ2-1
V gene: TRBV11-1
clone size: NA
CDR3 protein: CASSHGTSGMFLNEQFF

J gene: TRBJ2-7
V gene: TRBV4-3
clone size: NA
CDR3 protein: CASSQTPGQGAQYF